Below, 9 T cell receptor beta chains from the same sample are listed, as sequenced in a study of blood T cell repertoires in COVID-19. Measured with immunoSEQ multiplex PCR; TCRdb has only the in-frame clones, and not every one. The data show about 54,000 clones, roughly four fifths seen once. Source material: peripheral blood. The receptors stem from a woman in her fifties or sixties with acute or convalescent COVID-19.

The chain carries TRBV5-4 and TRBJ1-1, with TRBD1 identical over 7 bases. CDR3 size: 15 residues. J lost 1 base, V lost 5 bases, and 8 bases had no gene match. Germline V gene data show CDR1 as SGHNT and CDR2 as YYREEE (reference sequence). In DNA, the CDR3 is TGTGCCAGCAGTACCGGGACAGTCGCGAACACTGAAGCTTTCTTT. It yields the protein CASSTGTVANTEAFF.

V is TRBV10-3 and J is TRBJ1-1, with 9 bases matching TRBD1. V was pared by 5 bases and J by 10 bases, with 11 bases of the junction left unmatched. In germline, CDR1 is ENHRY, CDR2 SYGVKD. The CDR3 runs 14 residues. This CDR3 reads CAISSPDRGLIAFF. The CDR3 DNA reads as TGTGCCATCAGTAGCCCGGACAGGGGACTGATAGCTTTCTTT.

Only one count was recorded for this clone. V gene TRBV6-4 combines with J gene TRBJ2-7; 11 bases are a match to TRBD2. Trimming at V came to 2 bases and at J to 1 base, leaving 16 bases not matched to a gene. The CDR3 loop spans 20 amino acids. From germline, CDR1 is MRHNA and CDR2 SNTAGT. The CDR3 here is CASSDPELAGEGLSSYEQYF. The CDR3 coding sequence is TGTGCCAGCAGTGACCCGGAACTAGCGGGAGAAGGGCTTAGTTCCTACGAGCAGTACTTC.

The rearrangement links TRBV6-1 to TRBJ1-5; no clear D. Germline V gives CDR1 MNHNS, CDR2 SASEGT. The V and J ends lost 4 bases and 0 bases respectively, with 13 bases between them. CDR3 length: 16 amino acids. The DNA for the CDR3 is TGTGCCAGCAGTGGGATGTCGGGATATAGCAATCAGCCCCAGCATTTT. Its protein is CASSGMSGYSNQPQHF.

The V call is TRBV3-1 (or the pseudogene TRBV3-2), the J call TRBJ1-1; D unclear. The CDR3 covers 12 residues. Germline V gene data show CDR1 as LGHDT and CDR2 as YNNKEL (reference sequence). Trimming removed 0 bases from V and 7 bases from J, with 6 bases in between. This CDR3 is CASSQEQLEAFF. In DNA, the CDR3 is TGTGCCAGCAGCCAAGAACAGCTTGAAGCTTTCTTT.

The chain employs TRBV7-2 and TRBJ2-5; 11 bases are a match to TRBD2. The V gene end was trimmed by 4 bases and the J gene end by 4 bases; junction bases not matched to a gene: 8. The CDR3 is 16 residues long. The germline gives CDR1 SGHTA, CDR2 FQGNSA. The CDR3 DNA sequence: TGTGCCAGCAGCTGGGGTGTAGCGGGGGGGTTAGAGACCCAGTACTTC. Residues: CASSWGVAGGLETQYF.

This chain joins TRBV9 and TRBJ1-3; D is uncertain. Germline V gene sequence: CDR1 SGDLS, CDR2 YYNGEE. CDR3 size: 15 residues. The V end lost 0 bases, the J end lost 4 bases, and 11 bases lay between the germline ends. CDR3 bases: TGTGCCAGCAGCGTAGAAGGACTATCCGGAAACACCATATATTTT. Amino acid sequence: CASSVEGLSGNTIYF. Full variable domain (remainder filled in from reference TRBV9 and TRBJ1-3): DSGVTQTPKHLITATGQRVTLRCSPRSGDLSVYWYQQSLDQGLQFLIQYYNGEERAKGNILERFSAQQFPDLHSELNLSSLELGDSALYFCASSVEGLSGNTIYFGEGSWLTVV.

V usage is TRBV24-1 and J usage is TRBJ2-2; maybe TRBD1 (5 bases). Trimming cost V 4 bases and J 2 bases, with 10 bases left between them. This CDR3 has 15 residues. From germline, CDR1 is KGHDR and CDR2 SFDVKD. CDR3 nucleotides: TGTGCCACCAGTGAAACTGACAGAAACACCGGGGAGCTGTTTTTT. This sequence encodes CATSETDRNTGELFF.

V gene TRBV7-3 combines with J gene TRBJ2-1; 9 bases match TRBD2. CDR3 length: 16 amino acids. J was trimmed by 4 bases and V by 5 bases; bases with no gene match: 9. Germline-derived CDR1 and CDR2 are SGHTA and FQGTGA. DNA for the CDR3: TGTGCCAGCAGCCTACAGGGTAGCGGGAGATACAATGAGCAGTTCTTC. Translation: CASSLQGSGRYNEQFF.